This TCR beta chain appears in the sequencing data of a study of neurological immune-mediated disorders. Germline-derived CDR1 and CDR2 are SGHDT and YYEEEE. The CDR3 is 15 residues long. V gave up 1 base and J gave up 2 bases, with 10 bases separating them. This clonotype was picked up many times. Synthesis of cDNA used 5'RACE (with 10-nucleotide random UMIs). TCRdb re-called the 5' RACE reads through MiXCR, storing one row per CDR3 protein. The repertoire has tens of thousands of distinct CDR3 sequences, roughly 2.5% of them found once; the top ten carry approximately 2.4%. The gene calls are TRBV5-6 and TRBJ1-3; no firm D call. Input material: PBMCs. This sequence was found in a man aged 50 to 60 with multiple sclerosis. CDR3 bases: TGTGCCAGCAGCTTGAACGGGATTCCTGGAAACACCATATATTTT. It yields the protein CASSLNGIPGNTIYF.